This T cell receptor (beta chain) was recorded in a study of neurological immune-mediated disorders. The study, taken as a whole, reports: With the multiple sclerosis repertoire cluster, neither clinical nor MRI features showed any association. The highest TCR clonal expansion occurred in HTLV-1-associated myelopathy; multiple sclerosis fell below healthy controls. A possible signature was seen in one related-CDR3 cluster, into which phylogenetic grouping placed the repertoires of 18 of 34 multiple sclerosis patients.

5'RACE with 10-nucleotide random UMIs produced the cDNA. TCRdb re-derived calls from the 5' RACE reads in MiXCR, one entry per CDR3 protein. The table shows more than 50,000 distinct CDR3 sequences, with around 5.5% occurring only once. Per germline, CDR1 DFQATT and CDR2 SNEGSKA (reference sequence). V was trimmed by 3 bases and J by 6 bases, leaving 17 bases between them. The CDR3 totals 14 residues. This clonotype appeared many times. The antigen is undetermined. This TCR came from a woman aged 25 to 39 with multiple sclerosis. The material sequenced was PBMCs. The V and J genes are TRBV20-1 and TRBJ2-5, with D maybe TRBD2 (5 bases). The CDR3 DNA reads as TGCAGTGCTAGGAGAGACTACCCAACCAAGACCCAGTACTTC. It specifies CSARRDYPTKTQYF.